These 18 T cell receptor beta chains were all obtained from the same sample, sequenced in a study of shared clonotypes between healthy human individuals. Generated by immunoSEQ multiplex PCR, the TCRdb table keeps only in-frame clones and is missing some. The table records roughly 640,000 clones, around 74% of them present only once. Material for sequencing was memory CD4+ T cells sorted from blood. Stated subset: CD45RA-negative fraction. The receptors were gathered from a woman in her twenties or thirties in good health.

This clone appeared once. The rearrangement links TRBV2 to TRBJ2-1; 7 bases match TRBD2. The J segment lost 5 bases and the V segment lost 6 bases, leaving 1 base of the junction unmatched. Germline values: CDR1 SNHLY, CDR2 FYNNEI. The CDR3 runs 12 residues. The chain's CDR3 is CASRREDNEQFF. The CDR3, as DNA: TGTGCCAGCAGACGGGAGGACAATGAGCAGTTCTTC.

For this clone: This clone may be a read error of a much larger clone one base away. V is TRBV28 and J is TRBJ2-5; 7 nucleotides align to TRBD2. CDR1 and CDR2 (germline): MDHEN, SYDVKM. After removal of 3 bases from V and 0 bases from J, the junction contained 1 base not matched to a gene. The CDR3 is 14 amino acids. CDR3 sequence reads: CASSFSGNQETQYF. The CDR3 coding sequence is TGTGCCAGCAGTTTCAGCGGGAACCAAGAGACCCAGTACTTC.

The chain links TRBV29-1 to TRBJ2-7, with 10 bases identical to TRBD1. With V trimmed by 8 bases and J by 7 bases, 8 bases remained unmatched. CDR3 size: 12 residues. Germline CDR1 is SQVTM and CDR2 is ANQGSEA. CDR3 residues: CSIGQGQGEQYF. The CDR3 DNA is TGCAGCATAGGACAGGGACAGGGGGAGCAGTACTTC.

This clone was seen a few times. The genes are TRBV29-1 and TRBJ2-2, with 11 bases identical to TRBD2. Germline V gene lookup returns CDR1 SQVTM and CDR2 ANQGSEA. The CDR3 is 14 residues long. V lost 8 bases and J lost 4; bases outside the gene matches: 6. CDR3 protein: CSTGTSGGTGELFF. The DNA of the CDR3 is TGCAGCACAGGGACTAGCGGAGGCACCGGGGAGCTGTTTTTT.

The chain joins TRBV4-1 to TRBJ2-3; 8 bases line up with TRBD2. Germline values: CDR1 MGHRA, CDR2 YSYEKL. The CDR3 spans 16 residues. The V segment lost 0 bases and the J segment 0 bases; nucleotides outside the gene matches: 2. The CDR3 spells CASSQERLASTDTQYF. In DNA, the CDR3 is TGCGCCAGCAGCCAAGAACGACTAGCGAGCACAGATACGCAGTATTTT.

The gene calls are TRBV11-2 and TRBJ2-3, with 11 nucleotides matching TRBD2. The trim removed 3 bases at V and 0 bases at J, leaving 2 bases unmatched. CDR3 length equals 16 residues. Germline V gene sequence: CDR1 SGHAT, CDR2 FQNNGV. DNA for the CDR3: TGTGCCAGCAGCTTTACTAGCGGGAGTAGCACAGATACGCAGTATTTT. Translation: CASSFTSGSSTDTQYF.

V and J are TRBV2 and TRBJ2-5; 12 bases align to TRBD2. CDR1 is SNHLY, CDR2 FYNNEI, per germline. The V and J ends lost 3 bases and 4 bases, in that order; junction bases with no gene match: 3. The CDR3 spans 15 residues. The CDR3 reads CASSDLGLAGETQYF. The DNA for the CDR3 is TGTGCCAGCAGTGACTTGGGACTAGCGGGAGAGACCCAGTACTTC.

The chain combines TRBV6-5 with TRBJ2-7, with 12 bases lining up with TRBD2. Germline V gives CDR1 MNHEY, CDR2 SVGAGI. This CDR3 has 13 residues. V was pared by 8 bases and J by 7 bases, with 6 bases of the junction left unmatched. The CDR3 sequence: CASQTSGRREQYF. CDR3 DNA sequence: TGTGCCAGCCAAACTAGCGGGAGGAGGGAGCAGTACTTC.

The rearrangement links TRBV7-9 to TRBJ1-2, with TRBD1 as a possible D gene (6 bases). Per the germline V gene, CDR1 is SEHNR and CDR2 is FQNEAQ (reference sequence). The CDR3 is 16 amino acids. V lost 1 base and J lost 6, with 18 bases in between. The DNA for the CDR3 is TGTGCCAGCAGCTTAGTTCCTTCAGGGGAGATTGATGGCTACACCTTC. Translating it yields CASSLVPSGEIDGYTF.

This chain joins TRBV4-2 and TRBJ2-3, with D unresolved. The germline gives CDR1 LGHNA, CDR2 YNFKEQ. Trimming removed 0 bases at V and 0 bases at J, with 10 bases between. The CDR3 has 16 amino acids. This chain's CDR3 is CASSQDLAASTDTQYF. CDR3 nucleotide sequence: TGTGCCAGCAGCCAAGATCTCGCGGCCAGCACAGATACGCAGTATTTT.

This clone came up a few times. The chain employs TRBV15 and TRBJ2-7; tentatively, D is TRBD2 (6 bases). The V gene lost 1 base and the J gene lost 4 bases, with 17 bases spanning the gap. The CDR3 extends over 16 amino acids. The germline gives CDR1 LNHNV, CDR2 YYDKDF (reference sequence). This CDR3 reads CATSRGEAQAGYEQYF. CDR3 DNA: TGTGCCACCAGCAGAGGGGAGGCGCAGGCGGGTTACGAGCAGTACTTC.

The V call is TRBV9, the J call TRBJ2-3; 7 positions match TRBD2. CDR1 is SGDLS and CDR2 is YYNGEE in the germline V gene. V was pared by 1 base and J by 2 bases, with 7 bases of the junction left unmatched. The CDR3 extends over 16 amino acids. The CDR3 bases are TGTGCCAGCAGCGTAAGCCTAGCGGCCTACACAGATACGCAGTATTTT. It is translated as CASSVSLAAYTDTQYF.

In its sample, this clone was seen a few times. This chain connects TRBV7-2 to TRBJ2-1; D is unclear. This CDR3 has 15 residues. In germline, CDR1 is SGHTA, CDR2 FQGNSA. Between the trimmed V and J ends, which lost 5 bases and 5 bases, there was a span of 16 bases. CDR3: CASSQVALVNNEQFF. Written as DNA, the CDR3 is TGTGCCAGCAGCCAGGTGGCCTTAGTAAACAATGAGCAGTTCTTC.

The gene calls are TRBV7-9 and TRBJ1-1; perhaps TRBD1 as D (5 bases). Trimming took 5 bases from V and 2 from J, leaving 15 bases between them. CDR3 length: 15 residues. Per germline, CDR1 SEHNR and CDR2 FQNEAQ (reference sequence). The CDR3 sequence: CASSANPGGNTEAFF. The CDR3 DNA follows: TGTGCCAGCAGCGCCAACCCTGGGGGAAACACTGAAGCTTTCTTT. The variable domain in full, with the rest retrieved from reference TRBV7-9 and TRBJ1-1, is DTGVSQNPRHKITKRGQNVTFRCDPISEHNRLYWYRQTLGQGPEFLTYFQNEAQLEKSRLLSDRFSAERPKGSFSTLEIQRTEQGDSAMYLCASSANPGGNTEAFFGQGTRLTVV.

This chain joins TRBV6-1 and TRBJ1-1; D is ambiguous. The ends were cut back, 3 bases at V and 2 bases at J, with 13 bases in the middle. Germline CDR1 MNHNS, CDR2 SASEGT. CDR3 length equals 15 residues. The CDR3 DNA reads as TGTGCCAGCAGTGATCGGGGATGGAAAAACACTGAAGCTTTCTTT. This gives the protein CASSDRGWKNTEAFF.

This clone was counted only a few times. V and J are TRBV19 and TRBJ2-5; 8 bases are shared with TRBD2. CDR3 size: 12 residues. With V trimmed by 10 bases and J by 5 bases, 6 bases remained unmatched. The germline V gene has CDR1 LNHDA and CDR2 SQIVND (reference sequence). The CDR3 region is CATNSGSETQYF. The CDR3 bases are TGTGCCACCAACAGCGGGAGTGAGACCCAGTACTTC.

The chain carries TRBV5-4 and TRBJ2-2; no reliable D call. Deletions cut 0 bases from V and 0 bases from J, with 12 bases between. There are 17 residues in the CDR3. Germline assignment: CDR1 SGHNT and CDR2 YYREEE (reference sequence). The CDR3 DNA follows: TGTGCCAGCAGCTTGGGGGTGGTGGGAACGAACACCGGGGAGCTGTTTTTT. It translates to CASSLGVVGTNTGELFF.

This clone was observed a single time. This sequence joins TRBV29-1 and TRBJ2-7, with a tentative D call TRBD2 (5 bases). Germline lookup yields CDR1 SQVTM and CDR2 ANQGSEA. There are 14 residues in the CDR3. V lost 5 bases and J 1 base, leaving 15 bases between the germline ends. In DNA form, the CDR3 reads TGCAGCGTTAGAATAAGGAGGATGTCCTACGAGCAGTACTTC. Its translation is CSVRIRRMSYEQYF.